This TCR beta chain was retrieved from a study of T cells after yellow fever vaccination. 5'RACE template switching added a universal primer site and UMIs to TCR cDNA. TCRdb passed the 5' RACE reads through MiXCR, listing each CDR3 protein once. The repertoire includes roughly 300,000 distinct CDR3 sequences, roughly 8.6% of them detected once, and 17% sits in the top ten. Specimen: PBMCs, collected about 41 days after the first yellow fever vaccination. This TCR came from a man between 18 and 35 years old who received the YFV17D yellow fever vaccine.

CDR3 in DNA: TGTGCCAGCAGCTTCCGGGACAGGGGGGCAGATACGCAGTATTTT. Translated: CASSFRDRGADTQYF. The chain employs TRBV13 and TRBJ2-3; 11 bases are a match to TRBD1. Unmatched junction bases numbered 3, after V lost 3 bases and J lost 4 bases. Per the germline V gene, CDR1 is PRHDT and CDR2 is FYEKMQ (reference sequence). This CDR3 comprises 15 residues. The whole variable domain, filled in from reference TRBV13 and TRBJ2-3, reads AAGVIQSPRHLIKEKRETATLKCYPIPRHDTVYWYQQGPGQDPQFLISFYEKMQSDKGSIPDRFSAQQFSDYHSELNMSSLELGDSALYFCASSFRDRGADTQYFGPGTRLTVL.